The T cell receptor beta chain described here comes from a study of blood T cell repertoires in COVID-19. The wider study: Sources were T cells, B-cell-depleted T cells, or PBMCs; the material itself was cDNA or gDNA.

Sequenced by immunoSEQ multiplex PCR; TCRdb stores in-frame clones only, minus some. The table lists roughly 250,000 clones, about 80% of them singletons, with roughly 8.6% in the top ten. Germline CDR1 KGHDR, CDR2 SFDVKD. CDR3 length equals 16 residues. V dropped 3 bases and J dropped 7; count of bases not matched to a gene: 11. Specimen: peripheral blood. The clonotype originates from a human donor in a cohort sampled during active COVID-19. J is TRBJ2-3 and V is TRBV24-1, with 8 bases aligning to TRBD1. CDR3 loop: CATSDGTDRDRNTQYF. The CDR3 DNA reads TGTGCCACCAGTGATGGGACGGACCGGGACAGGAATACGCAGTATTTT.